This T cell receptor (beta chain) came from a study of shared clonotypes between healthy human individuals. Overall study context: Contributing individuals were a couple of females and three males aged 18 to 49.

Repertoires were generated with immunoSEQ multiplex PCR, while TCRdb's copy carries only in-frame clones and drops some. The sample contains about half a million clones, 70% to 80% of which appear only once. Germline values: CDR1 MNHEY, CDR2 SMNVEV (reference sequence). The V gene lost 3 bases and the J gene lost 8 bases, with 16 bases spanning the gap. This CDR3 is built from 14 residues. The specimen sequenced was PBMCs. The origin of this receptor is a woman between 40 and 55 years old in good health. Some clones in this sample may be carry-over from other donors' samples. The rearrangement uses TRBV27 and TRBJ1-2; a weak D match, TRBD1 (6 bases). This chain's CDR3 is CASSFRGAEGGYTF. Here the CDR3 DNA reads TGTGCCAGCAGTTTTAGGGGGGCGGAAGGCGGCTACACCTTC.